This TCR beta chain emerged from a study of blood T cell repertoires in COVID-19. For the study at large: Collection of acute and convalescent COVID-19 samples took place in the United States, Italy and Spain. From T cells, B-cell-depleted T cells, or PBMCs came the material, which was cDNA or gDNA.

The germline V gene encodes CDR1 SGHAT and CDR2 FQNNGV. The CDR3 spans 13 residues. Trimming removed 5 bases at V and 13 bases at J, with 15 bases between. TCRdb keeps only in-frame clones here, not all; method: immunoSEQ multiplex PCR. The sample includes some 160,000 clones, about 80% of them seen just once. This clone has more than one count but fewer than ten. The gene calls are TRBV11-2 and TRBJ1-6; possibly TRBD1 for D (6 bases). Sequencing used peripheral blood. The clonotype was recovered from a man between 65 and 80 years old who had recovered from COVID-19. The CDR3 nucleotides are TGTGCCAGCAGCCTTACCATGGGGGCGCCCCTCCACTTT. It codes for CASSLTMGAPLHF.